Listed here are 27 T cell receptor beta chains from one sample, sequenced in a study of neurological immune-mediated disorders. TCRdb re-called the 5' RACE reads with MiXCR, one entry per CDR3 protein. Counted here are about 59,000 distinct CDR3 sequences, roughly 3.2% occurring once; the ten biggest clones make up around 3.1%. The sample taken for sequencing was PBMCs. These receptors were taken from a young woman with multiple sclerosis.

The sample holds many counts of this clonotype. The chain recombines TRBV18 with TRBJ2-7; D remains unclear. The CDR3 is 13 amino acids. CDR1 KGHSH and CDR2 LQKENI come from the germline V gene. V lost 1 base and J 6 bases, leaving 10 bases between the germline ends. The CDR3 bases are TGTGCCAGCTCACCACTGCCTGGTTCCGAGCAGTACTTC. It translates to CASSPLPGSEQYF.

There are many counts of this clonotype. The chain couples TRBV16 to TRBJ2-7; 9 bases fit TRBD1. CDR3 length equals 17 residues. V lost 0 bases to trimming and J lost 2 bases; unmatched junction nucleotides: 8. CDR1 and CDR2 (germline): KGHSY, FQNENV. The CDR3 is CASSQSEGQGGPYEQYF. CDR3 nucleotide sequence: TGTGCCAGCAGCCAATCCGAGGGACAGGGAGGTCCCTACGAGCAGTACTTC.

This clonotype was counted many times. This chain joins TRBV20-1 and TRBJ2-7, with 8 bases that match TRBD2. This CDR3 contains 15 residues. Per germline, CDR1 DFQATT and CDR2 SNEGSKA (reference sequence). V was pared by 6 bases and J by 3 bases, with 13 bases of the junction left unmatched. The CDR3 DNA is TGCAGTGCGATTGTCGGGAGGGCCCTGCACTACGAGCAGTACTTC. Its protein product is CSAIVGRALHYEQYF.

Many counts were recorded for this clonotype. The chain has TRBV5-5 and TRBJ1-1; no definite D call. The CDR3 length is 15 residues. Germline V gene data show CDR1 as SGHKS and CDR2 as YYEKEE (reference sequence). V lost 1 base to trimming and J lost 0 bases, with 10 bases between them. CDR3 amino acids: CASSLYPDLNTEAFF. In DNA, the CDR3 is TGTGCCAGCAGCTTGTATCCTGACCTGAACACTGAAGCTTTCTTT. Based on the CDR3 plus reference TRBV5-5 and TRBJ1-1, the full variable domain is DAGVTQSPTHLIKTRGQQVTLRCSPISGHKSVSWYQQVLGQGPQFIFQYYEKEERGRGNFPDRFSARQFPNYSSELNVNALLLGDSALYLCASSLYPDLNTEAFFGQGTRLTVV.

This clonotype came up many times. This chain joins TRBV20-1 and TRBJ2-3, with 7 bases identical to TRBD2. Germline CDR1 is DFQATT and CDR2 is SNEGSKA (reference sequence). The CDR3 is made up of 16 amino acids. With V trimmed by 3 bases and J by 0 bases, 9 bases remained unmatched. In DNA form, the CDR3 reads TGCAGTGCTAGTCGGAGAACGGGGGGAAGCACAGATACGCAGTATTTT. Its translation: CSASRRTGGSTDTQYF.

This clonotype was recorded many times. This sequence joins TRBV7-9 and TRBJ1-2, with D perhaps matching TRBD1 (5 bases). The CDR3 totals 13 residues. Trimming removed 3 bases at V and 2 bases at J, with 7 bases between. Germline V gives CDR1 SEHNR, CDR2 FQNEAQ (reference sequence). The CDR3 DNA follows: TGTGCCAGCAGCTTCCGGGACAACTATGGCTACACCTTC. It translates to CASSFRDNYGYTF.

This clonotype came up many times. This chain joins TRBV21-1 and TRBJ2-7; TRBD2 is taken as the D call from the table, unchecked against the DNA. TRBV21-1 is given as a pseudogene. The CDR3 is made up of 13 amino acids. The CDR3 sequence is CASGFGETYEQYF. The CDR3 DNA reads as TGTGCCAGCGGGTTTGGGGAGACCTACGAGCAGTACTTC.

Ten or more counts support this clonotype. The chain employs TRBV11-2 and TRBJ2-7, with TRBD1 matching over 10 bases. V lost 10 bases, J lost 4 bases, and 13 bases stayed unmatched. The germline V gene encodes CDR1 SGHAT and CDR2 FQNNGV. CDR3 length: 15 amino acids. CDR3 bases: TGTGCCAAAGTGGGAACTGGGGGACAGGGGTACGAGCAGTACTTC. It yields the protein CAKVGTGGQGYEQYF.

In its sample, this clonotype was seen many times. CDR3 bases: TGCGCCAGCAGCAGCACAGGAGATAATTCACCCCTCCACTTT. This sequence encodes CASSSTGDNSPLHF. The chain combines TRBV5-1 with TRBJ1-6; D may be TRBD1 (5 bases). This CDR3 region has 14 residues. Germline assignment: CDR1 SGHRS and CDR2 YFSETQ. V was trimmed by 4 bases and J by 5 bases, leaving 10 bases between them.

This clonotype came up many times. V and J are TRBV7-2 and TRBJ1-1; no definite D call. Trimming cost V 5 bases and J 7 bases, with 14 bases left between them. CDR1 is SGHTA and CDR2 is FQGNSA in the germline V gene. The CDR3 contains 13 residues. DNA for the CDR3: TGTGCCAGCAGCCTGGCCGGTTTCGGTGAAGCTTTCTTT. Translated: CASSLAGFGEAFF. Together with reference TRBV7-2 and TRBJ1-1, the CDR3 gives the full variable domain: GAGVSQSPSNKVTEKGKDVELRCDPISGHTALYWYRQSLGQGLEFLIYFQGNSAPDKSGLPSDRFSAERTGGSVSTLTIQRTQQEDSAVYLCASSLAGFGEAFFGQGTRLTVV.

This clonotype was detected many times. The chain recombines TRBV7-8 with TRBJ2-1; D remains unclear. The CDR3 covers 14 residues. Germline CDR1 SGHVS, CDR2 FQNEAQ. The V and J ends lost 5 bases and 7 bases respectively, with 15 bases between them. The CDR3 DNA sequence: TGTGCCAGCAGCCCGCCCCTCACAGCAAATGAGCAGTTCTTC. It yields the protein CASSPPLTANEQFF. Combining the CDR3 with reference TRBV7-8 and TRBJ2-1 gives the whole variable domain GAGVSQSPRYKVAKRGQDVALRCDPISGHVSLFWYQQALGQGPEFLTYFQNEAQLDKSGLPSDRFFAERPEGSVSTLKIQRTQQEDSAVYLCASSPPLTANEQFFGPGTRLTVL.

This clonotype occurred many times. J is TRBJ2-7 and V is TRBV5-1; TRBD1 agrees at 7 bases. Unmatched junction bases numbered 7, after V lost 2 bases and J lost 2 bases. The CDR3 totals 15 residues. The germline gives CDR1 SGHRS, CDR2 YFSETQ. The CDR3 sequence is CASSFTGVGPYEQYF. In nucleotides, the CDR3 is TGCGCCAGCAGCTTTACAGGGGTGGGCCCCTACGAGCAGTACTTC.

A word on this clonotype: A much bigger clone sits one base away, suggesting this may be a read error. The chain joins TRBV5-1 to TRBJ1-1; D is unresolved. CDR1 is SGHRS, CDR2 YFSETQ, per germline. Trimming removed 4 bases at V and 0 bases at J, with 10 bases between. The CDR3 extends over 14 amino acids. This chain's CDR3 is CASSARTMNTEAFF. The CDR3 region has the DNA TGCGCCAGCAGCGCCCGTACCATGAACACTGAAGCTTTCTTT. Combining the CDR3 with reference TRBV5-1 and TRBJ1-1 gives the whole variable domain KAGVTQTPRYLIKTRGQQVTLSCSPISGHRSVSWYQQTPGQGLQFLFEYFSETQRNKGNFPGRFSGRQFSNSRSEMNVSTLELGDSALYLCASSARTMNTEAFFGQGTRLTVV.

In this sample, this clonotype turned up many times. The chain combines TRBV4-1 with TRBJ2-1; 9 bases match TRBD2. The CDR3 is 17 residues long. The V gene's germline CDR1 is MGHRA and CDR2 YSYEKL. Trimming took 0 bases from V and 0 from J; bases not matched to a gene: 3. CDR3 in amino acids: CASSQEKAGGSYNEQFF. CDR3 coding DNA: TGCGCCAGCAGCCAAGAAAAAGCGGGAGGCTCCTACAATGAGCAGTTCTTC.

This clonotype has ten or more counts. The chain joins TRBV29-1 to TRBJ2-5; either TRBD1 or TRBD2 may fit D (5 bases each). The CDR3 length is 13 residues. Germline V gene lookup returns CDR1 SQVTM and CDR2 ANQGSEA. V was cut by 1 base and J by 5 bases, with 11 bases left in between. In nucleotides, the CDR3 is TGCAGCGTTGAAGGGGGCTCGGGGGAGACCCAGTACTTC. Encoded protein: CSVEGGSGETQYF.

This clonotype was detected many times. The chain employs TRBV28 and TRBJ1-2; TRBD1 might be the D (5 bases). The germline V gene has CDR1 MDHEN and CDR2 SYDVKM. CDR3 length equals 13 residues. V was clipped by 7 bases and J by 1 base, with 10 bases between them. This chain's CDR3 is CASTQTDNYGYTF. For the CDR3, the DNA is TGTGCCAGCACCCAGACAGATAACTATGGCTACACCTTC.

This clonotype was seen repeatedly, ten times or more. J is TRBJ2-1 and V is TRBV5-1; TRBD1 aligns across 7 bases. With 5 bases clipped from V and 9 bases from J, the junction kept 5 bases outside the gene matches. Germline CDR1 reads SGHRS; CDR2 reads YFSETQ. The CDR3 runs to 12 residues. CDR3 residues: CASRYSGGEQFF. The CDR3 DNA reads TGCGCCAGCAGGTACTCAGGGGGTGAGCAGTTCTTC.

The V and J genes are TRBV20-1 and TRBJ1-1, with D possibly TRBD1 on 5 matching bases. CDR3 size: 18 residues. V dropped 5 bases and J dropped 1 base, with 26 bases sitting between them. CDR1 is DFQATT and CDR2 is SNEGSKA in the germline V gene (reference sequence). In DNA, the CDR3 is TGCAGTGCTCCTGCGAACGGGGGTTTGTTGATGCAGAACACTGAAGCTTTCTTT. It translates to CSAPANGGLLMQNTEAFF.

About this clonotype: One end of the junction fails to match germline, which may point to a read error. The rearrangement joins TRBV12-3 or TRBV12-4 to TRBJ1-5; D remains unclear. The CDR3 extends over 14 amino acids. CDR3 amino acids: CASSFGGLYQPQNF. DNA of the CDR3: TGTGCCAGCAGTTTCGGAGGCCTCTATCAGCCCCAGAATTTT.

This clonotype was counted ten times or more. The gene calls are TRBV7-2 and TRBJ2-5; either TRBD1 or TRBD2 may supply D (5 bases each). Germline V gene lookup returns CDR1 SGHTA and CDR2 FQGNSA. The CDR3 consists of 16 residues. Trimming took off 0 bases at V and 5 bases at J, with 16 bases between the two ends. CDR3 loop: CASSLAGRPSWETQYF. Here the CDR3 DNA reads TGTGCCAGCAGCTTAGCGGGACGCCCGTCTTGGGAGACCCAGTACTTC.

This clonotype was observed many times. The gene calls are TRBV20-1 and TRBJ2-2; D is possibly TRBD1 (6 bases). Germline V lookup: CDR1 DFQATT, CDR2 SNEGSKA (reference sequence). Trimming cost V 1 base and J 1 base, with 13 bases left between them. The CDR3 runs to 16 residues. CDR3 DNA sequence: TGCAGTGCTAGAGCGTCCGGGACATTGAACACCGGGGAGCTGTTTTTT. Amino acids: CSARASGTLNTGELFF.

About this clonotype itself: The CDR3 carries no conserved terminal phenylalanine or tryptophan, so it likely arises from a read error. This chain connects TRBV20-1 to TRBJ1-4; D unclear. The germline V and J ends were trimmed by 3 bases and 8 bases, with 19 bases remaining between them. The CDR3 loop spans 15 amino acids. CDR1 and CDR2 (germline): DFQATT, SNEGSKA (reference sequence). The CDR3 nucleotides read TGCAGTGCTAGCCCTCACAGCCTTAGAGGGGAAAAACTGTTTAAT. Translated: CSASPHSLRGEKLFN.

The rearrangement joins TRBV5-1 to TRBJ2-7; D possibly corresponds to TRBD2 (6 bases). V was pared by 3 bases and J by 7 bases, with 17 bases between. This CDR3 contains 14 residues. The germline V gene encodes CDR1 SGHRS and CDR2 YFSETQ. The CDR3 here is CASSSGSLTKEQYF. The CDR3 nucleotides read TGCGCCAGCAGCTCCGGGAGCCTCACGAAAGAGCAGTACTTC.

In this sample, this clonotype turned up many times. V is TRBV5-6 and J is TRBJ2-2; the D is unclear. This CDR3 spans 12 amino acids. The V end was cut by 2 bases, the J end by 3 bases, with 2 bases between. CDR1 is SGHDT and CDR2 is YYEEEE in the germline V gene. CDR3 bases: TGTGCCAGCAGCTTCCACACCGGGGAGCTGTTTTTT. Translating gives CASSFHTGELFF.

The table lists this clonotype with many counts. This chain joins TRBV20-1 and TRBJ1-1; 8 positions agree with TRBD1. The CDR3 totals 12 residues. Germline assignment: CDR1 DFQATT and CDR2 SNEGSKA (reference sequence). The V segment lost 7 bases and the J segment 10 bases; nucleotides outside the gene matches: 11. CDR3 residues: CSDTTGDVGAFF. The CDR3 nucleotides read TGCAGTGACACGACAGGGGACGTAGGAGCTTTCTTT.

This clonotype was found many times. CDR3 nucleotides: TGCAGTGCTAGTCTGGCGGGGCAAGAGACCCAGTACTTC. Protein sequence: CSASLAGQETQYF. The chain is built from TRBV20-1 and TRBJ2-5; weak D call: TRBD2 (6 bases). Per germline, CDR1 DFQATT and CDR2 SNEGSKA (reference sequence). V dropped 3 bases and J dropped 2 bases, with 10 bases sitting between them. The CDR3 runs 13 residues.

The table lists this clonotype with many counts. This sequence joins TRBV12-3 or TRBV12-4 and TRBJ1-6, with D hard to call. With 6 bases removed from V and 8 bases from J, the gap between germline ends came to 14 bases. The CDR3 has 14 residues. The CDR3 spells CASRPRRRDSPLHF. Here the CDR3 DNA reads TGTGCCAGCAGGCCCCGCAGGAGGGATTCACCCCTCCACTTT.